A selection of T cell receptor beta chains follows, all from one sample in a study of CD8+ T cells in alopecia areata. The protocol was immunoSEQ multiplex PCR, while the TCRdb copy is restricted to in-frame clones and leaves out a portion. Of approximately 200,000 clones detected, roughly 50% appear once; the ten largest clones hold 4.5% to 6%. Sequencing was performed on CD4+ T cells sorted from blood, taken at week 24, from a patient treated with tofacitinib. Receptor source: a human donor with alopecia areata. The CDR3 runs from the conserved cysteine through the conserved F or W. Fields, in order: D gene, V gene, clone size, J gene, CDR3 protein, CDR3 DNA. D genes are given only for firm matches. Expanded clones are given a class, and other clones once, few, many or no size at all.

>.|TRBV6-7|few|TRBJ2-5
CASSFYRETQYF
TGTGCCAGCAGTTTTTATCGGGAGACCCAGTACTTC
>.|TRBV23-1|few|TRBJ2-7
CASSQCRPGNRDYEQYF
TGCGCCAGCAGTCAATGTAGGCCCGGTAACAGGGACTACGAGCAGTACTTC
>.|TRBV2|.|TRBJ1-6
CASTTGNSPLHF
TGTGCCAGCACGACGGGGAATTCACCCCTCCACTTT
>TRBD2|TRBV2|few|TRBJ2-1
CASDRPSGVNEQFF
TGTGCCAGCGACCGGCCCAGCGGGGTCAATGAGCAGTTCTTC
>.|TRBV7-2|.|TRBJ2-7
CASSLKQGKVYF
TGTGCCAGCAGCTTAAAACAGGGCAAAGTGTACTTC
>TRBD2|TRBV4-3|.|TRBJ2-5
CASSQGLAEPETQYF
TGCGCCAGCAGCCAAGGACTAGCGGAACCGGAGACCCAGTACTTC
>TRBD1|TRBV30|.|TRBJ2-6
CAWSPGTGLSGANVLTF
TGTGCCTGGAGCCCCGGGACAGGTCTCTCTGGGGCCAACGTCCTGACTTTC
>.|TRBV2|.|TRBJ2-7
CASSVWEQYF
TGTGCCAGCAGTGTATGGGAGCAGTACTTC
>.|TRBV29-1|.|TRBJ2-1
CSVGQEWYSEQFF
TGCAGCGTTGGGCAGGAGTGGTATTCTGAGCAGTTCTTC
>.|TRBV27|.|TRBJ2-5
CASSYRTEETQYF
TGTGCCAGCAGTTATCGGACGGAAGAGACCCAGTACTTC
>.|TRBV29-1|.|TRBJ2-7
CSVVPADSSYEQYF
TGCAGCGTTGTGCCAGCCGACAGCTCCTACGAGCAGTACTTC
>TRBD1|TRBV4-1|.|TRBJ2-7
CASGTGTGAYEQYF
TGCGCCAGCGGTACCGGGACAGGGGCCTACGAGCAGTACTTC
>.|TRBV30|.|TRBJ2-7
CAWSVHHGFGEQYF
TGTGCCTGGAGTGTACATCACGGGTTCGGAGAGCAGTACTTC
>.|TRBV29-1|.|TRBJ1-3
CSVATFSGNTIYF
TGCAGCGTTGCCACCTTTTCTGGAAACACCATATATTTT
>.|TRBV25-1|.|TRBJ1-2
CASSERGYGYTF
TGTGCCAGCAGTGAGCGAGGCTATGGCTACACCTTC
>.|TRBV27|.|TRBJ1-5
CASSLFPTSNQPQHF
TGTGCCAGCAGTTTATTTCCAACTAGCAATCAGCCCCAGCATTTT
>.|TRBV18|.|TRBJ2-1
CASSPPAASSYNEQFF
TGTGCCAGCTCACCCCCAGCGGCAAGCTCCTACAATGAGCAGTTCTTC
>.|TRBV23-1|.|TRBJ1-2
CASSQSYNYGYTF
TGCGCCAGCAGTCAATCTTATAACTATGGCTACACCTTC
>.|TRBV7-2|.|TRBJ2-2
CASSQHTGELFF
TGTGCCAGCAGCCAACACACCGGGGAGCTGTTTTTT
>.|TRBV2|few|TRBJ1-5
CASTTAGKGPQHF
TGTGCCAGCACCACCGCGGGAAAAGGGCCCCAGCATTTT
>.|TRBV2|.|TRBJ2-3
CASSEVDTQYF
TGTGCCAGCAGTGAAGTGGATACGCAGTATTTT
>.|TRBV5-1|.|TRBJ2-2
CASSLIPGNTGELFF
TGCGCCAGCAGCTTGATTCCAGGGAACACCGGGGAGCTGTTTTTT
>.|TRBV27|.|TRBJ1-4
CASAEEWGRGEKLFF
TGTGCCAGCGCGGAAGAGTGGGGGCGCGGGGAAAAACTGTTTTTT
>.|TRBV6-5|.|TRBJ1-2
CASSEGFDGYTF
TGTGCCAGCAGTGAGGGGTTTGATGGCTACACCTTC
>.|TRBV2|.|TRBJ1-1
CASSELAGFAFF
TGTGCCAGCAGTGAACTAGCGGGTTTCGCTTTCTTT
>.|TRBV7-2|.|TRBJ2-7
CASSLAPVEQYF
TGTGCCAGCAGCTTAGCGCCGGTTGAGCAGTACTTC
>.|TRBV30|few|TRBJ2-1
CAWSVGGEQFF
TGTGCCTGGAGTGTGGGGGGTGAGCAGTTCTTC
>.|TRBV4-3|.|TRBJ2-3
CASSQVSPNTDTQYF
TGCGCCAGCAGCCAAGTTAGTCCGAACACAGATACGCAGTATTTT
>.|TRBV2|.|TRBJ1-6
CASGEQEDSPLHF
TGTGCCAGCGGGGAACAGGAGGATTCACCCCTCCACTTT
>.|TRBV5-1|.|TRBJ2-6
CASSLSGANVLTF
TGCGCCAGCAGTCTGTCTGGGGCCAACGTCCTGACTTTC
>TRBD1|TRBV30|.|TRBJ1-1
CAWSPTGGLGTEAFF
TGTGCCTGGAGTCCGACAGGGGGCTTGGGCACTGAAGCTTTCTTT
>TRBD1|TRBV10-3|few|TRBJ1-1
CATEGGQGVNTEAFF
TGTGCCACCGAGGGAGGACAGGGCGTGAACACTGAAGCTTTCTTT
>.|TRBV29-1|few|TRBJ1-2
CSVKEGNYGYTF
TGCAGCGTTAAAGAGGGAAACTATGGCTACACCTTC
>TRBD2|TRBV29-1|.|TRBJ2-5
CSVERSGEGQETQYF
TGCAGCGTTGAAAGGTCGGGGGAGGGACAAGAGACCCAGTACTTC
>.|TRBV25-1|.|TRBJ1-1
CASSESARWTEAFF
TGTGCCAGCAGTGAATCGGCACGTTGGACTGAAGCTTTCTTT
>TRBD2|TRBV11-2|.|TRBJ2-7
CASSPKGLAGRYEQYF
TGTGCCAGCAGCCCAAAGGGACTAGCGGGGCGCTACGAGCAGTACTTC
>.|TRBV15|.|TRBJ2-5
CATSRAAHSRGETQYF
TGTGCCACCAGCAGAGCAGCCCACAGTCGGGGAGAGACCCAGTACTTC
>.|TRBV11-2|.|TRBJ2-2
CASSLDLGTGELFF
TGTGCCAGCAGCTTAGATTTGGGAACCGGGGAGCTGTTTTTT
>TRBD2|TRBV4-3|.|TRBJ2-7
CASSRSAGDPLYEQYF
TGCGCCAGCAGCCGATCAGCGGGAGACCCGCTCTACGAGCAGTACTTC
>TRBD1|TRBV29-1|.|TRBJ2-4
CSVLTGGAGGIQYF
TGCAGCGTTCTAACAGGGGGCGCCGGGGGCATTCAGTACTTC